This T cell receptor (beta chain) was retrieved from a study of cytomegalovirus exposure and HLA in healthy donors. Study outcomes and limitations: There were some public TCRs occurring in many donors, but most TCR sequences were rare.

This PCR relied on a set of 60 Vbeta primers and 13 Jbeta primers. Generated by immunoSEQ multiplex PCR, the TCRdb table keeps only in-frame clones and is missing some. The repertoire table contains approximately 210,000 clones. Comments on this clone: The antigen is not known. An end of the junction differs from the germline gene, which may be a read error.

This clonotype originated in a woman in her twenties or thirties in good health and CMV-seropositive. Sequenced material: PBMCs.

The CDR3 spells CASSNSSGTGYGYTF. The CDR3 region has the DNA TGTGCCAGCAGTAACTCCTCCGGGACAGGGTATGGCTACACCTTC. The chain joins TRBV6-6 to TRBJ1-2; TRBD1 agrees at 9 bases. The CDR3 sequence is 15 residues long. Per the germline V gene, CDR1 is MNHNY and CDR2 is SVGAGI (reference sequence).